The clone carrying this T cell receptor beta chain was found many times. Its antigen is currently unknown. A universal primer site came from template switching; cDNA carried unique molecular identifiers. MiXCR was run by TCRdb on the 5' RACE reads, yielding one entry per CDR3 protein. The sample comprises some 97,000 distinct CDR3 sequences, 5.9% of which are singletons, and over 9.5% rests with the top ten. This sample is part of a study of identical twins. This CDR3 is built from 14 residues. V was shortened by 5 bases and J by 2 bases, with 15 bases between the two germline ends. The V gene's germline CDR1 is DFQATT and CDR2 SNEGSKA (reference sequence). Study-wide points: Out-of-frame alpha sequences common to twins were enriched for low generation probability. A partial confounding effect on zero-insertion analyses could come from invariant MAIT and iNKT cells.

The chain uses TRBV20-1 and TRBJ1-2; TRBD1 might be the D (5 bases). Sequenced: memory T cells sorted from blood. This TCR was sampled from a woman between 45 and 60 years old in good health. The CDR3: CSARSPGQNYGYTF. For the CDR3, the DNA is TGCAGTGCTCGAAGCCCGGGGCAGAACTATGGCTACACCTTC.